The sequence of this T cell receptor beta chain was determined in a study of T cell repertoires in cytomegalovirus infection. The CDR3 has 16 amino acids. V shed 4 bases, J shed 4 bases, and the junction held 9 bases outside the gene matches. Germline V gene lookup returns CDR1 SGHVS and CDR2 FQNEAQ. In the case of this clonotype: Its matching antigen is unknown.

TCRdb fed the reads into MiXCR, producing one record per CDR3 protein. The table lists approximately 770,000 distinct CDR3 sequences, 25% to 35% of them singletons. This receptor was obtained from a human donor in good health (CMV status not recorded). Some clones in this sample may be carry-over from other donors' samples. The chain combines TRBV7-8 with TRBJ2-3, with 9 bases matching TRBD1. This material consisted of cultured CD8+ T cells from PBMCs, taken from culture after CMV antigen stimulation. The CDR3 region has the DNA TGTGCCAGCAGCTCACCGGGACAGGGTTTAGCAGATACGCAGTATTTT. This gives the protein CASSSPGQGLADTQYF.